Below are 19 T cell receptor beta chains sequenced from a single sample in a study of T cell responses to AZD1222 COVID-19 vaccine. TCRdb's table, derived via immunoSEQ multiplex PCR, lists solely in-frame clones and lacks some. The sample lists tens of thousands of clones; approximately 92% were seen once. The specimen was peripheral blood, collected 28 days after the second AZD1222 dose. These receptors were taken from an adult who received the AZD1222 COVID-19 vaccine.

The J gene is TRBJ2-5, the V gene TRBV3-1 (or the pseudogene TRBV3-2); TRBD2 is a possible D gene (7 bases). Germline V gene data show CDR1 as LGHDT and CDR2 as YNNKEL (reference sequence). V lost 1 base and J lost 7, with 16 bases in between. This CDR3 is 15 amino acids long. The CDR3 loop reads CASSQGGGFEGTQYF. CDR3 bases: TGTGCCAGCAGCCAAGGGGGGGGCTTCGAGGGGACCCAGTACTTC.

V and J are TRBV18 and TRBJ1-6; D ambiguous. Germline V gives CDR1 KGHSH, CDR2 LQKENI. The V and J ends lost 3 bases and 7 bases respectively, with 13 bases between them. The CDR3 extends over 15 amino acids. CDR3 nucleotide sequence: TGTGCCAGCTCACCCGACTCTTCCCCAAATTCACCCCTCCACTTT. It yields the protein CASSPDSSPNSPLHF.

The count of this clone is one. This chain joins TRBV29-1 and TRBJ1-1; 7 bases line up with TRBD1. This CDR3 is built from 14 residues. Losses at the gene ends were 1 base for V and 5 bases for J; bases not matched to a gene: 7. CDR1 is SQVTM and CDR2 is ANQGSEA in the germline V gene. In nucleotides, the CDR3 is TGCAGCGTTGAAGGCCTACAGGGGAATACTGAAGCTTTCTTT. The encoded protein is CSVEGLQGNTEAFF.

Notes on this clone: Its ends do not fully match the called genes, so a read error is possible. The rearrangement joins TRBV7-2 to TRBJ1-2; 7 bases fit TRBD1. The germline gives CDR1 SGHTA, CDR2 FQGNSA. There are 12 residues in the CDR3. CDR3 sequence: CASSSNLQGTSF. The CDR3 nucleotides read TGTGCCAGCAGCTCCAATTTACAGGGGACCTCCTTC.

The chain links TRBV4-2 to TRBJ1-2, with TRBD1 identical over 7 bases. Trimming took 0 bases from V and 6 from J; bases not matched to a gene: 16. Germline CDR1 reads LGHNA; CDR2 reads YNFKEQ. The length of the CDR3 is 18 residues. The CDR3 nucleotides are TGTGCCAGCAGCCAAGATATTGTCGGAGGGGGCCCATTGAATGGCTACACCTTC. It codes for CASSQDIVGGGPLNGYTF.

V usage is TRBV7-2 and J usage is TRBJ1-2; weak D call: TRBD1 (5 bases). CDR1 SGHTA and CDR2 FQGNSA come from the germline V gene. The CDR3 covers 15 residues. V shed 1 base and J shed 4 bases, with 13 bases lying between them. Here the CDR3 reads CASSLGGVEGYGYTF. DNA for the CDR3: TGTGCCAGCAGCTTAGGAGGGGTTGAGGGCTATGGCTACACCTTC.

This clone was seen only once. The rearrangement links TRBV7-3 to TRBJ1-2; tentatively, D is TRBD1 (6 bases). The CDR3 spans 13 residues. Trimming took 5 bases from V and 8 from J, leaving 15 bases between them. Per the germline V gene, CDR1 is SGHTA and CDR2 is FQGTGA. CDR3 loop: CASSPWGGNGYTF. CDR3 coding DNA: TGTGCCAGCAGCCCATGGGGGGGCAACGGCTACACCTTC.

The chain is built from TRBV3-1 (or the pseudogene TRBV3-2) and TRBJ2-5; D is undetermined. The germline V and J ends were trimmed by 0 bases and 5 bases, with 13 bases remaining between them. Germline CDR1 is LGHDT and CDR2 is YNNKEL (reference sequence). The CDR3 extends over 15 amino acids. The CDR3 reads CASSQDLVRGETQYF. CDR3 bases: TGTGCCAGCAGCCAAGATTTAGTAAGAGGTGAGACCCAGTACTTC.

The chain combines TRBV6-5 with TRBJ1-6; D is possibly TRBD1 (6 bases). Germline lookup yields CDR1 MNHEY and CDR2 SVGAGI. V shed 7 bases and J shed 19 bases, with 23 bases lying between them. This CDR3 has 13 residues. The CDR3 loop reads CASIRRGNGIAHF. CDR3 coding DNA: TGTGCCAGCATCCGAAGGGGGAACGGCATAGCTCACTTT.

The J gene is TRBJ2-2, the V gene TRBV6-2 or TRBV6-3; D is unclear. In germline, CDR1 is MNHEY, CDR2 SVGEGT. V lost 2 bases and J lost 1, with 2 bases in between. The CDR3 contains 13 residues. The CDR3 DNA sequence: TGTGCCAGCAGTTACCTGAACACCGGGGAGCTGTTTTTT. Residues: CASSYLNTGELFF.

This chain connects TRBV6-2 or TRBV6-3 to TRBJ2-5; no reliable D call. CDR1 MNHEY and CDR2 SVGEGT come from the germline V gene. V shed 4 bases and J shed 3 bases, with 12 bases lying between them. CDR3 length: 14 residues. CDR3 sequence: CASSSTRVEETQYF. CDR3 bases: TGTGCCAGCAGTTCCACTCGCGTGGAAGAGACCCAGTACTTC.

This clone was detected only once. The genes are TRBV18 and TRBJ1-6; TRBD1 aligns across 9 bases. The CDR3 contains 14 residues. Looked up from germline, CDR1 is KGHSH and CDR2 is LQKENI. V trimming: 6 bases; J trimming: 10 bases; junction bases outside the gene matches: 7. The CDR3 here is CASSDRDRESPLHF. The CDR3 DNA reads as TGTGCCAGCTCGGACAGGGACAGGGAATCACCCCTCCACTTT. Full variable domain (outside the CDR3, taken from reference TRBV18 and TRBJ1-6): NAGVMQNPRHLVRRRGQEARLRCSPMKGHSHVYWYRQLPEEGLKFMVYLQKENIIDESGMPKERFSAEFPKEGPSILRIQQVVRGDSAAYFCASSDRDRESPLHFGNGTRLTVT.

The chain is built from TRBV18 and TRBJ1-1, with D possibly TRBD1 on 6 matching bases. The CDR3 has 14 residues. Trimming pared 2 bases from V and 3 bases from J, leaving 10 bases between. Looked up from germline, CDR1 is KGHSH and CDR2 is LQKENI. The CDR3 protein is CASSPTAGDTEAFF. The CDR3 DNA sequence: TGTGCCAGCTCACCAACTGCAGGGGACACTGAAGCTTTCTTT.

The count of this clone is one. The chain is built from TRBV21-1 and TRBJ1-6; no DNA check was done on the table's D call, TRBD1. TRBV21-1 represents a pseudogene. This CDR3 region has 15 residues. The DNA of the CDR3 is TGTGCCAGCAGCACCGGACAACAGCTTAATTCACCCCTCCACTTT. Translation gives CASSTGQQLNSPLHF.

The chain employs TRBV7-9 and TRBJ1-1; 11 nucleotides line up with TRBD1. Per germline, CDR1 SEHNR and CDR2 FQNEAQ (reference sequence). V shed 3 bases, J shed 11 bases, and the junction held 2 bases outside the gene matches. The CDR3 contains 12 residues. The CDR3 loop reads CASSLGTGGAFF. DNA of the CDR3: TGTGCCAGCAGCTTGGGGACAGGGGGTGCTTTCTTT. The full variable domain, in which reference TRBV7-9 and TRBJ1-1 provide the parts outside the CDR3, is DTGVSQNPRHKITKRGQNVTFRCDPISEHNRLYWYRQTLGQGPEFLTYFQNEAQLEKSRLLSDRFSAERPKGSFSTLEIQRTEQGDSAMYLCASSLGTGGAFFGQGTRLTVV.

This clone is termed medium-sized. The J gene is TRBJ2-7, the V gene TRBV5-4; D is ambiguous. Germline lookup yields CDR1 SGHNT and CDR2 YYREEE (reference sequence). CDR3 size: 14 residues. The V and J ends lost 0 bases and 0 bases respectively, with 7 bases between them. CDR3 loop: CASSLGGNSYEQYF. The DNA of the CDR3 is TGTGCCAGCAGCTTGGGAGGTAACTCCTACGAGCAGTACTTC.

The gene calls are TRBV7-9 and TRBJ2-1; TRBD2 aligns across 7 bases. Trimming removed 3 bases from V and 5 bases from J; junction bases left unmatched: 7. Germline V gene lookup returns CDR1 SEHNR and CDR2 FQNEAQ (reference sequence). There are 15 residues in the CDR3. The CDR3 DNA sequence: TGTGCCAGCAGCTTCGGCCTAGCGGAAAACAATGAGCAGTTCTTC. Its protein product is CASSFGLAENNEQFF.

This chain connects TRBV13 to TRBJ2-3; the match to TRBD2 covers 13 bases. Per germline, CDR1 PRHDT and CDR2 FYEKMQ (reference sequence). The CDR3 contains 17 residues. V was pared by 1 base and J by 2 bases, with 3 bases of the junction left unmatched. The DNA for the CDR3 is TGTGCCAGCAGCTTAGTGGGACTAGCGGGGACCACAGATACGCAGTATTTT. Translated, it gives CASSLVGLAGTTDTQYF.

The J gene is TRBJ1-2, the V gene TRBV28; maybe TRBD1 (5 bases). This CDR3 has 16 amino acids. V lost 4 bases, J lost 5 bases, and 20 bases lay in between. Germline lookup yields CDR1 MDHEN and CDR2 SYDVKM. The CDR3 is CASSYRWQGPGYGYTF. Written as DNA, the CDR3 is TGTGCCAGCAGTTACCGTTGGCAGGGTCCAGGATATGGCTACACCTTC.